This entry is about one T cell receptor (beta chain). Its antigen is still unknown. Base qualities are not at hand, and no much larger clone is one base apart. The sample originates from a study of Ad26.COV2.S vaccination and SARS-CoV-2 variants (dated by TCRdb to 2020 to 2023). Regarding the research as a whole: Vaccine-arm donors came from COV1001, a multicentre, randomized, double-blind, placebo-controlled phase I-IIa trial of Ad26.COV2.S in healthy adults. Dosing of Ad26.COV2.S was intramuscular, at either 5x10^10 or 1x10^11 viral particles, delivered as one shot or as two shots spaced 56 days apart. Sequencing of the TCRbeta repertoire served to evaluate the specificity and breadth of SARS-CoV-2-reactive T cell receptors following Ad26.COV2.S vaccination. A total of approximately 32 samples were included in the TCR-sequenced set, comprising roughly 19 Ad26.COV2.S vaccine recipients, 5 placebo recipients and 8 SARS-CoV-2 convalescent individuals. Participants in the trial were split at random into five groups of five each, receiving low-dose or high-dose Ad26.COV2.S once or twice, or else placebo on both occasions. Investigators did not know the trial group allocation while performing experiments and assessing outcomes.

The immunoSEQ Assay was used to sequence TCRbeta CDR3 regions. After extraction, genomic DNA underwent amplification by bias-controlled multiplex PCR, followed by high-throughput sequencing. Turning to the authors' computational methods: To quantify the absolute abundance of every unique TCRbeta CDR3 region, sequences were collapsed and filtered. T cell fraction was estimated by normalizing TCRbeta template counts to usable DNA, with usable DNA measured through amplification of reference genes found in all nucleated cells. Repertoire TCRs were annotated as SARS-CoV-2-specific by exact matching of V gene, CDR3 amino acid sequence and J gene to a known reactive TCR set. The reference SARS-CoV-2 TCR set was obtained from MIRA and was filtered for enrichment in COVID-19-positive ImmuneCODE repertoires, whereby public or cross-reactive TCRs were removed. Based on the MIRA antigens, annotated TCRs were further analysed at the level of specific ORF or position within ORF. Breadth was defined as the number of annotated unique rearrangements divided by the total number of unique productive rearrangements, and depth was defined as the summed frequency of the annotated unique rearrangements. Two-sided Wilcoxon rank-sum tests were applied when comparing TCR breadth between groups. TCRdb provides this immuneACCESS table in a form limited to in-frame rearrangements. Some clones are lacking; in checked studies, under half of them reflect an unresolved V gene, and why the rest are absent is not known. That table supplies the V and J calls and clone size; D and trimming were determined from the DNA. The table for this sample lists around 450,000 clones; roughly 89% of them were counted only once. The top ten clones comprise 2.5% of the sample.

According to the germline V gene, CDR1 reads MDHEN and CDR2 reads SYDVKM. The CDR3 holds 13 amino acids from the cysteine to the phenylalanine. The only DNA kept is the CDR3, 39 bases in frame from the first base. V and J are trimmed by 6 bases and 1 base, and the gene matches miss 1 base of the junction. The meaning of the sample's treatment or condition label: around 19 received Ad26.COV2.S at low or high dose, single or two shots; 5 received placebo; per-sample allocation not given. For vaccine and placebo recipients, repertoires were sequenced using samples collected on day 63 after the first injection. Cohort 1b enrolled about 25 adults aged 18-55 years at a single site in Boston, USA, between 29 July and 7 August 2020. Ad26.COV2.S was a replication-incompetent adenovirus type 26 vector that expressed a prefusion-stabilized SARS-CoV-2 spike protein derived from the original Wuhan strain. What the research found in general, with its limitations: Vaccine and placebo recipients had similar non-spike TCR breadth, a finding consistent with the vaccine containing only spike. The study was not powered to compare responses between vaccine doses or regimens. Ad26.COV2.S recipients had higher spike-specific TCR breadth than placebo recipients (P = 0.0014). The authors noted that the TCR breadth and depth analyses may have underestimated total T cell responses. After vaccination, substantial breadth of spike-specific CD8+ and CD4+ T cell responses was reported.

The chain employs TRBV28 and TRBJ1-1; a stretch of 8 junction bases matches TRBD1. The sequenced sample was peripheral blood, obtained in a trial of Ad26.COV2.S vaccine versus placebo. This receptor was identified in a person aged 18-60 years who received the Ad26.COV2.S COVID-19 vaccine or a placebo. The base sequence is TGTGCCAGCAGACAGGGGGGGAACACTGAAGCTTTCTTT. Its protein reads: CASRQGGNTEAFF.